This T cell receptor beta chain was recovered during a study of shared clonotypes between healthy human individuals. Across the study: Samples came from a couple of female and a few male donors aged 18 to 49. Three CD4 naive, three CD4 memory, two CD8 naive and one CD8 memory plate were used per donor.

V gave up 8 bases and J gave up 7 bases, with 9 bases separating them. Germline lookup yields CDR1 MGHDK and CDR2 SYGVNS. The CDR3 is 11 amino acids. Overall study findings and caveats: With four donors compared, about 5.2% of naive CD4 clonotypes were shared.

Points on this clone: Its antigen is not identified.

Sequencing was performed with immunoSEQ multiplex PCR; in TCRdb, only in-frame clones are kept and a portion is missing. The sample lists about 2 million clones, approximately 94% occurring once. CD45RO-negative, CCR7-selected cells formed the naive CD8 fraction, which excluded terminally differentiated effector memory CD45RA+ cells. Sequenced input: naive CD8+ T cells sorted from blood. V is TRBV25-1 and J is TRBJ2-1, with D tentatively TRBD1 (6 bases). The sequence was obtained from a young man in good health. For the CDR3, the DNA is TGTGCCAGCGGACAGATGAATGAGCAGTTCTTC. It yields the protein CASGQMNEQFF.